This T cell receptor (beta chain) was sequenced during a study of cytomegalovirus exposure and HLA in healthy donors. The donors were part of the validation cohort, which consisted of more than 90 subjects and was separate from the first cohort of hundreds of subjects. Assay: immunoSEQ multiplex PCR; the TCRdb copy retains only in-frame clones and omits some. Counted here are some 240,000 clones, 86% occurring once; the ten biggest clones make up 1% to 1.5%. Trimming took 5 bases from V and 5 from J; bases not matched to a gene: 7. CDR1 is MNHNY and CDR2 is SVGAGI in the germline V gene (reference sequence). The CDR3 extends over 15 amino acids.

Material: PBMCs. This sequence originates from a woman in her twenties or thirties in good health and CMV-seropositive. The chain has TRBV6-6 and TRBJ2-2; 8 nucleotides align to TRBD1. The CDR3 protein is CASSPRTGWTGELFF. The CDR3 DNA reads TGTGCCAGCAGTCCCCGGACAGGGTGGACCGGGGAGCTGTTTTTT.